This T cell receptor beta chain originates from a study of graft-versus-host responses after intestinal transplantation. In the study overall: Each recipient received anti-thymocyte globulin induction, then tacrolimus and steroids for approximately 3 years. The study, taken as a whole, reports: Recipient marrow held GvH clones, some first seen in ileum or blood.

Lymphocytes (intraepithelial and lamina propria) were released by processing the graft tissue. The CDR3 contains 11 residues. Trimming left V 1 base short and J 4 bases short, with 2 bases between. CDR1 is SNHLY, CDR2 FYNNEI, per germline. Data came from immunoSEQ multiplex PCR; TCRdb stores just in-frame clones and leaves some out. The profile covers around 15,000 clones, with less than 85% appearing a single time and 15% to 20% taken by the ten largest. On this clone: Its specificity is unknown. The sample contains more than one DNA sequence encoding this CDR3.

The sequence was obtained from a human patient who received an intestinal transplant, so some T cells may come from the graft donor. Here the sequenced sample was ileum tissue, taken approximately 110 days after intestinal transplant. The rearrangement links TRBV2 to TRBJ2-7; the D is unclear. CDR3 coding DNA: TGTGCCAGCAGTGAAGTTTACGAGCAGTACTTC. As protein: CASSEVYEQYF.